The 9 T cell receptor beta chains below come from one sample, sequenced in a study of shared clonotypes between healthy human individuals. Some clones are missing from TCRdb's copy, which holds only in-frame ones; the method was immunoSEQ multiplex PCR. The sample has about 1 million clones; approximately 72% are singletons. The sequenced sample was memory CD4+ T cells sorted from blood. Noted subset: CD45RA-negative fraction. The receptors shown here come from a man younger than 35 in good health.

The chain employs TRBV5-1 and TRBJ2-5; D is unclear. V shed 4 bases and J shed 1 base, with 5 bases lying between them. The CDR3 is 12 residues long. CDR1 is SGHRS, CDR2 YFSETQ, per germline. The chain's CDR3 is CASSPAQETQYF. DNA of the CDR3: TGCGCCAGCAGCCCCGCCCAAGAGACCCAGTACTTC.

The chain has TRBV6-5 and TRBJ2-2, with unresolved D. Germline CDR1 MNHEY, CDR2 SVGAGI. With 6 bases removed from V and 0 bases from J, the gap between germline ends came to 11 bases. The CDR3 loop spans 15 amino acids. CDR3 nucleotide sequence: TGTGCCAGCAGCAAGACAAGCCCGAACACCGGGGAGCTGTTTTTT. Translated: CASSKTSPNTGELFF.

The chain joins TRBV4-3 to TRBJ1-2, with TRBD1 as a possible D gene (6 bases). The germline V gene has CDR1 LGHNA and CDR2 YSLEER. Trimming shortened V by 4 bases and J by 6 bases, and 21 bases separated the two germline ends. This CDR3 comprises 16 residues. In DNA form, the CDR3 reads TGCGCCAGCAGCCTACTAGGGGGGGGGCCAGGGAATGGCTACACCTTC. The encoded protein is CASSLLGGGPGNGYTF.

The CDR3 protein is CASSLYGGGTEAFF. The CDR3 coding sequence is TGTGCCAGCAGCTTATATGGGGGGGGCACTGAAGCTTTCTTT. The V gene is TRBV7-2, the J gene TRBJ1-1, with a tentative D call TRBD1 (5 bases). Trimming removed 2 bases from V and 4 bases from J, with 11 bases in between. This CDR3 has 14 amino acids. CDR1 SGHTA and CDR2 FQGNSA come from the germline V gene.

This sequence joins TRBV4-1 and TRBJ1-5; D possibly corresponds to TRBD1 (5 bases). Germline V CDR1 and CDR2: MGHRA, YSYEKL. With 5 bases removed from V and 5 bases from J, the gap between germline ends came to 16 bases. This CDR3 is built from 15 residues. The CDR3 region has the DNA TGCGCCAGCAGCGAAGGGGACGGGCGACATCAGCCCCAGCATTTT. This gives the protein CASSEGDGRHQPQHF.

The chain is built from TRBV5-6 and TRBJ2-5; possibly TRBD2 for D (6 bases). The V and J ends lost 4 bases and 9 bases respectively, with 16 bases between them. The CDR3 is made up of 13 amino acids. The V gene's germline CDR1 is SGHDT and CDR2 YYEEEE. CDR3 in amino acids: CASSPRVSGAQYF. The CDR3 DNA reads as TGTGCCAGCAGCCCAAGAGTTTCGGGGGCCCAGTACTTC.

The chain is built from TRBV7-2 and TRBJ1-2; the match to TRBD1 covers 8 bases. Germline V gene data show CDR1 as SGHTA and CDR2 as FQGNSA. V trimming: 4 bases; J trimming: 6 bases; junction bases outside the gene matches: 10. The CDR3 runs to 15 residues. The CDR3 nucleotides are TGTGCCAGCAGCTCCTCCCCGGACAGGGCGCATGGCTACACCTTC. Its protein product is CASSSSPDRAHGYTF.

This clone was seen just once. V usage is TRBV5-8 and J usage is TRBJ1-5; D is undetermined. Between the trimmed V and J ends, which lost 1 base and 6 bases, there was a span of 11 bases. Germline lookup yields CDR1 SGHTS and CDR2 YDEGEE. CDR3 length: 14 amino acids. The CDR3 loop is CASSLWDKVQPQHF. DNA for the CDR3: TGTGCCAGCAGCTTGTGGGATAAAGTTCAGCCCCAGCATTTT. The full variable domain, its missing parts supplied by reference TRBV5-8 and TRBJ1-5, is EAGVTQSPTHLIKTRGQQATLRCSPISGHTSVYWYQQALGLGLQFLLWYDEGEERNRGNFPPRFSGRQFPNYSSELNVNALELEDSALYLCASSLWDKVQPQHFGDGTRLSIL.

This clone was recorded only once. The V gene is TRBV6-5, the J gene TRBJ2-7; 7 positions agree with TRBD1. This CDR3 is 15 amino acids long. The V segment lost 4 bases and the J segment 3 bases; nucleotides outside the gene matches: 9. Germline V gives CDR1 MNHEY, CDR2 SVGAGI. The CDR3 loop is CASSWRQGNGYEQYF. CDR3 nucleotide sequence: TGTGCCAGCAGTTGGCGACAGGGTAATGGCTACGAGCAGTACTTC.